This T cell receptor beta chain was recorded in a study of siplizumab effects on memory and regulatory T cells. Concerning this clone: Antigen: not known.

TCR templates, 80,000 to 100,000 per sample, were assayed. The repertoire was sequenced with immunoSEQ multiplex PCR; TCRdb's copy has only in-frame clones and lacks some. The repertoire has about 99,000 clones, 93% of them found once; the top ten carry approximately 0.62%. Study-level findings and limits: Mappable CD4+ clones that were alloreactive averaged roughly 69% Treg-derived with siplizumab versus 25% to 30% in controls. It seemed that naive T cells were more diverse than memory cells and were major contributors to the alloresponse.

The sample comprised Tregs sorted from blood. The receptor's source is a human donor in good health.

The CDR3 here is CASSDLINEKLFF. CDR3 coding DNA: TGTGCCAGCAGTGATCTGATAAATGAAAAACTGTTTTTT. The genes are TRBV6-1 and TRBJ1-4, with D hard to call. Germline V CDR1 and CDR2: MNHNS, SASEGT. With 3 bases removed from V and 5 bases from J, the gap between germline ends came to 7 bases. This CDR3 comprises 13 residues.